Listed below are T cell receptor beta chains from one sample, sequenced in a study of blood T cells in healthy people across ages. TCRdb ran MiXCR on the 5' RACE reads and lists one entry per CDR3 protein. The repertoire holds more than 800,000 distinct CDR3 sequences, with around 45% as singletons. The specimen sequenced was blood. The receptors derive from a woman in her sixties or seventies in good health. CDR3s include the opening cysteine and the closing phenylalanine or tryptophan. Clone size appears in some rows only: once, few, many, or a class for an expanded clone.

size,J,V,CDR3
few,TRBJ2-1,TRBV29-1,CSVVRLNSYNEQFF
.,TRBJ2-1,TRBV6-1,CASSERTSGTNEQFF
once,TRBJ1-1,TRBV29-1,CSVVTGGYTEAFF
once,TRBJ1-2,TRBV5-1,CASSLAPPQGTGGYTF
.,TRBJ2-7,TRBV28,CAGTLGTAAYEQYF
few,TRBJ2-3,TRBV13,CASSSSPASTDTQYF
.,TRBJ2-1,TRBV11-2,CASSLDTATGGNINEQFF
.,TRBJ1-6,TRBV3-1,CASSQDFGNSPLHF
few,.,TRBV28,CASSSLTQPTSEQYF
.,TRBJ2-1,TRBV27,CASSPGTSGFNEQFF
.,TRBJ1-2,TRBV30,CAWNRDSPYGYTF
few,TRBJ1-5,TRBV6-4,CASSEVAGGSQPQHF
.,TRBJ2-3,TRBV7-3,CASSRKVSDTQYF
few,TRBJ2-3,TRBV15,CATSRGLAGPRTDTQYF
few,TRBJ2-1,TRBV2,CASSEAAGASEQFF
.,TRBJ2-5,TRBV6-5,CASRLRDGKREQYF
.,TRBJ1-5,TRBV5-1,CASSLAGPPGQPQHF
few,TRBJ2-1,TRBV4-2,CASSQDLAGNEQFF
.,TRBJ1-3,TRBV9,CASSTRTGSSGNTIYF
.,TRBJ2-7,TRBV4-1,CASSQFPDSSYEQYF
few,TRBJ1-5,TRBV2,CASSEVEAYNQPQHF
.,TRBJ2-7,TRBV2,CASMGSGGVRAREQYF
.,TRBJ2-7,TRBV2,CATSNSIGKPYEQYF
.,TRBJ2-1,TRBV5-1,CASSLRREPLANEQFF
few,TRBJ2-1,TRBV20-1,CSGERGSNEQFF
.,TRBJ2-1,TRBV27,CASMVLGFRREHNEQFF
few,TRBJ2-5,TRBV7-2,CASSLARFTQETQYF
.,TRBJ2-1,TRBV18,CASSPAGPQFF
.,TRBJ2-4,TRBV7-8,CASSAGAEEQYF
few,TRBJ1-1,TRBV27,CASNARGGLNTEAFF
.,TRBJ1-6,TRBV15,CATSIPTSGTGGFSPLHF
.,TRBJ2-4,TRBV7-8,CASSLEGTGSPTEQYF
once,TRBJ1-3,TRBV6-5,CASSYTGGDLVSGNTIYF
.,TRBJ2-7,TRBV28,CASSVLGLAGGGQYF
.,TRBJ2-3,TRBV10-1,CASSDPGGPEDTQYF
.,TRBJ1-1,TRBV18,CASSANRVNTEAFF
.,TRBJ1-2,TRBV29-1,CSALPEGAHYGYTF
once,TRBJ2-1,TRBV12-5,CASGLVVRGPYNEQFF
.,TRBJ2-1,TRBV5-4,CASSLPRTSGRVLDNEQFF
.,TRBJ2-7,TRBV10-3,CAISDAAPPAYEQYF
.,TRBJ2-2,TRBV13,CASSQSGANTGELFF
many,TRBJ2-7,TRBV5-5,CASSVGQGDTYEQYF
.,TRBJ2-1,TRBV24-1,CATRGLGGAGEQFF
.,TRBJ2-7,TRBV5-1,CASSLELRDKEDEQYF
few,TRBJ2-1,TRBV10-3,CAISLDSSYNEQFF
.,TRBJ1-2,TRBV20-1,CSAREGTNYGYTF
.,TRBJ2-5,TRBV12-3/TRBV12-4,CASSPQAGAYNEQYF
.,TRBJ2-1,TRBV6-5,CASSATGDYNEQFF
.,.,TRBV6-5,CASSYFPGRGSVETQYF
few,.,TRBV3-1,CASSQGRWGVEQYF
.,TRBJ2-7,TRBV27,CASTSRGDRQYF
few,.,TRBV29-1,CSGTSGASEQYF
.,TRBJ2-7,TRBV6-5,CASSYSGQGMDERYF
.,TRBJ2-3,TRBV2,CASKGEGPSTDTQYF
few,TRBJ2-3,TRBV6-1,CASSEGAGRTDTQYF